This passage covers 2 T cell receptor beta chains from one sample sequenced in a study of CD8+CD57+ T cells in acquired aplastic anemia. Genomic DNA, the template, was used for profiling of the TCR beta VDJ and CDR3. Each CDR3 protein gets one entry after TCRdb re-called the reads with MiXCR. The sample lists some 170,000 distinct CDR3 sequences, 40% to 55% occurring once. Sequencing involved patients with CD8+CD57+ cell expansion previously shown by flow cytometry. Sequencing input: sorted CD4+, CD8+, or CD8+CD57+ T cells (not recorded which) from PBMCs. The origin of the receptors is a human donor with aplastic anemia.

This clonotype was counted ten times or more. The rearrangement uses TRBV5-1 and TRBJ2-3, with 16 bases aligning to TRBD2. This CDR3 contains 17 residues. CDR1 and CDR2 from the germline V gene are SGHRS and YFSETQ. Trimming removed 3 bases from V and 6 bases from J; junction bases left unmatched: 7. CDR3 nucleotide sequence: TGCGCCAGCAGCTCGGGACTAGCGGGGGGGCGTTCGGATACGCAGTATTTT. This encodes CASSSGLAGGRSDTQYF.

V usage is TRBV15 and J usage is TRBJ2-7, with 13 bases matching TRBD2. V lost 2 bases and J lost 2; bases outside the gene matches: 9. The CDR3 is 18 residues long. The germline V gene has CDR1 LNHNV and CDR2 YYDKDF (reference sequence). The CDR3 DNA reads TGTGCCACCAGCAGATCCGCGACTAGCGGGGGGACCCCCTACGAGCAGTACTTC. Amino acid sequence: CATSRSATSGGTPYEQYF. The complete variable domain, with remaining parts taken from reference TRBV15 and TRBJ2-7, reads DAMVIQNPRYQVTQFGKPVTLSCSQTLNHNVMYWYQQKSSQAPKLLFHYYDKDFNNEADTPDNFQSRRPNTSFCFLDIRSPGLGDTAMYLCATSRSATSGGTPYEQYFGPGTRLTVT.